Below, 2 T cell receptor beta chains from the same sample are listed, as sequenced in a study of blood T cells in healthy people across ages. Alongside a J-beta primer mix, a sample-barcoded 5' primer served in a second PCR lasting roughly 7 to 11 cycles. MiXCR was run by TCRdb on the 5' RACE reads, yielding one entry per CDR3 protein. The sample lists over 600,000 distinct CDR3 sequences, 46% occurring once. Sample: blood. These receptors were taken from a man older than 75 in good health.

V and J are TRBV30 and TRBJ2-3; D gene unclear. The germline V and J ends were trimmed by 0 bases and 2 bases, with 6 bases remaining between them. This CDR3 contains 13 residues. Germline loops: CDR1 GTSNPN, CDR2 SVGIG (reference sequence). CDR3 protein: CAWSVRATDTQYF. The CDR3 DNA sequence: TGTGCCTGGAGTGTACGGGCCACAGATACGCAGTATTTT.

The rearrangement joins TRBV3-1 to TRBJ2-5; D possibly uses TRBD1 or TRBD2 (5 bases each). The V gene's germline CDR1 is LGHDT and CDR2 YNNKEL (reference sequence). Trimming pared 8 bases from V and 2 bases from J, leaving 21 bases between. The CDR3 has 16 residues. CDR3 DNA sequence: TGTGCCAGCGGGTGGGGAGTCACAGGTTTACAAGAGACCCAGTACTTC. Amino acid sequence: CASGWGVTGLQETQYF.